Following are 7 T cell receptor beta chains from one sample sequenced in a study of blood T cell repertoires in COVID-19. The data were produced by immunoSEQ multiplex PCR, yet TCRdb's version contains in-frame clones alone and is incomplete. The sample lists about 90,000 clones; around 88% were seen once. The sequenced sample was peripheral blood. These receptors were obtained from an elderly man with active or convalescent COVID-19.

V is TRBV7-8 and J is TRBJ1-5, with a weak D call TRBD1 (6 bases). This CDR3 is 15 amino acids long. V was pared by 5 bases and J by 6 bases, with 17 bases between. Germline V gene data show CDR1 as SGHVS and CDR2 as FQNEAQ. CDR3 bases: TGTGCCAGCAGCGCGGGGGGGGCAGGGAGTCAGCCCCAGCATTTT. Protein: CASSAGGAGSQPQHF.

This chain uses TRBV5-4 with TRBJ2-3; possible D gene TRBD1, 5 bases. This CDR3 has 16 residues. V lost 0 bases to trimming and J lost 3 bases, with 14 bases between them. Germline assignment: CDR1 SGHNT and CDR2 YYREEE (reference sequence). CDR3: CASSLEGARVTDTQYF. CDR3 sequence (DNA): TGTGCCAGCAGCTTGGAAGGTGCCAGGGTAACAGATACGCAGTATTTT.

The genes are TRBV3-1 (or the pseudogene TRBV3-2) and TRBJ2-1, with D possibly matching TRBD2 (6 bases). CDR1 is LGHDT and CDR2 is YNNKEL in the germline V gene (reference sequence). The CDR3 loop spans 13 amino acids. V gave up 9 bases and J gave up 3 bases, with 12 bases separating them. CDR3 in DNA: TGTGCCAGACGGGAGATGGGCTACAATGAGCAGTTCTTC. Amino acids: CARREMGYNEQFF.

The genes are TRBV10-3 and TRBJ2-1; 8 bases fit TRBD1. With V trimmed by 7 bases and J by 3 bases, 8 bases remained unmatched. The CDR3 is 15 amino acids. Germline values: CDR1 ENHRY, CDR2 SYGVKD. CDR3: CAITPDRDNYNEQFF. CDR3 DNA sequence: TGTGCCATCACTCCGGACAGGGATAACTACAATGAGCAGTTCTTC.

The gene calls are TRBV7-3 and TRBJ2-1; tentatively, D is TRBD1 (5 bases). Trimming left V 2 bases short and J 1 base short, with 6 bases between. Germline CDR1 and CDR2: SGHTA and FQGTGA. The length of the CDR3 is 14 residues. The CDR3: CASSLQGSYNEQFF. The CDR3 bases are TGTGCCAGCAGCTTACAGGGATCCTACAATGAGCAGTTCTTC. Combining the CDR3 with reference TRBV7-3 and TRBJ2-1 gives the whole variable domain GAGVSQTPSNKVTEKGKYVELRCDPISGHTALYWYRQSLGQGPEFLIYFQGTGAADDSGLPNDRFFAVRPEGSVSTLKIQRTERGDSAVYLCASSLQGSYNEQFFGPGTRLTVL.

The chain is built from TRBV30 and TRBJ1-2, with 7 positions matching TRBD1. The germline V gene has CDR1 GTSNPN and CDR2 SVGIG (reference sequence). Trimming at V came to 3 bases and at J to 4 bases, leaving 17 bases not matched to a gene. CDR3 size: 17 residues. CDR3 sequence reads: CAWSKDRVRRGTYGYTF. CDR3 DNA sequence: TGTGCCTGGAGCAAAGACAGGGTCCGCCGAGGGACCTATGGCTACACCTTC.

The rearrangement links TRBV6-2 or TRBV6-3 to TRBJ2-2, with D perhaps matching TRBD1 (5 bases). This CDR3 is built from 18 residues. CDR1 and CDR2 from the germline V gene are MNHEY and SVGEGT. V was pared by 2 bases and J by 1 base, with 17 bases between. The CDR3 DNA reads TGTGCCAGCAGTTACCTAGACCCGACAGATTTGAACACCGGGGAGCTGTTTTTT. Translating it yields CASSYLDPTDLNTGELFF.